The next 23 T cell receptor beta chains were all read from a single sample in a study of human T cells and chemical hapten exposure. MiXCR, applied by TCRdb to the RACE reads, yields one record per CDR3 protein. The repertoire holds some 200,000 distinct CDR3 sequences, with around 20% as singletons. Time point noted: patch test 1, 2 weeks after DPC sensitization. Treatment defined: therapeutic diphenylcyclopropenone sensitization with weekly scalp DPC. Material: whole blood, obtained in connection with sensitization to the hapten diphenylcyclopropenone (DPC). The receptors stem from a woman between 50 and 59 years old with alopecia areata. Some clones in this sample may be carry-over from other donors' samples.

This clonotype came up a few times. The chain links TRBV6-5 to TRBJ2-5, with TRBD1 matching over 9 bases. Germline CDR1 and CDR2: MNHEY and SVGAGI. V trimming: 2 bases; J trimming: 5 bases; junction bases outside the gene matches: 9. The CDR3 sequence is 16 residues long. The DNA for the CDR3 is TGTGCCAGCAGTTACCTTCGGACAGGGGTCGGGGAGACCCAGTACTTC. Its protein is CASSYLRTGVGETQYF.

J is TRBJ1-1 and V is TRBV5-1; D gene uncertain. The V gene's germline CDR1 is SGHRS and CDR2 YFSETQ. Trimming removed 7 bases from V and 0 bases from J, with 10 bases in between. This CDR3 spans 13 amino acids. The CDR3 DNA follows: TGCGCCAGCTCGGAGGAATTGAACACTGAAGCTTTCTTT. It translates to CASSEELNTEAFF.

The J gene is TRBJ2-1, the V gene TRBV20-1; 10 bases are shared with TRBD2. The CDR3 has 14 amino acids. Germline CDR1 reads DFQATT; CDR2 reads SNEGSKA (reference sequence). V was pared by 2 bases and J by 9 bases, with 7 bases of the junction left unmatched. Written as DNA, the CDR3 is TGCAGTGCTAGACCTAGCGGGAGAATGGGTGAGCAGTTCTTC. Translation gives CSARPSGRMGEQFF.

This CDR3 is CASSGLTGSDEQYF. The CDR3 nucleotides read TGCGCCAGCAGCGGTCTGACAGGGTCAGACGAGCAGTACTTC. The V gene is TRBV5-1, the J gene TRBJ2-7; 7 bases match TRBD1. V shed 4 bases, J shed 5 bases, and the junction held 9 bases outside the gene matches. The CDR3 loop spans 14 amino acids. CDR1 is SGHRS and CDR2 is YFSETQ in the germline V gene.

This clonotype was recorded a few times. The genes are TRBV7-9 and TRBJ2-5; D is ambiguous. CDR3 size: 13 residues. Trimming removed 4 bases at V and 4 bases at J, with 10 bases between. Germline loops: CDR1 SEHNR, CDR2 FQNEAQ (reference sequence). CDR3 sequence: CASSSTVRETQYF. In nucleotides, the CDR3 is TGTGCCAGCAGCTCGACTGTCCGAGAGACCCAGTACTTC.

This rearrangement joins TRBV24-1 to TRBJ2-2; D is perhaps TRBD2 (6 bases). V lost 3 bases to trimming and J lost 2 bases, with 12 bases between them. Per germline, CDR1 KGHDR and CDR2 SFDVKD. There are 16 residues in the CDR3. The CDR3 sequence: CATSDLGEDNTGELFF. The CDR3 region has the DNA TGTGCCACCAGTGATCTGGGGGAGGACAACACCGGGGAGCTGTTTTTT.

V and J are TRBV7-2 and TRBJ2-1; 7 bases align to TRBD2. The germline V gene encodes CDR1 SGHTA and CDR2 FQGNSA. Trimming cost V 7 bases and J 5 bases; bases outside gene matches: 8. The CDR3 runs to 14 residues. CDR3 residues: CASKAGVIHNEQFF. The DNA of the CDR3 is TGTGCCAGCAAGGCGGGAGTAATACACAATGAGCAGTTCTTC.

The V and J genes are TRBV24-1 and TRBJ1-5; 8 bases map to TRBD1. This CDR3 is 18 amino acids long. J gave up 0 bases and V 3 bases, and 9 bases lay outside the gene matches. CDR1 KGHDR and CDR2 SFDVKD come from the germline V gene. Here the CDR3 DNA reads TGTGCCACCAGTGATGCCACAGGGGGAGGTTATAGCAATCAGCCCCAGCATTTT. This sequence encodes CATSDATGGGYSNQPQHF.

This clonotype was seen a handful of times. The chain recombines TRBV5-4 with TRBJ2-5, with TRBD1 identical over 9 bases. Germline CDR1 SGHNT, CDR2 YYREEE (reference sequence). CDR3 length: 15 amino acids. V shed 4 bases, J shed 0 bases, and the junction held 4 bases outside the gene matches. CDR3 region: CASSRRDRDQETQYF. The CDR3 DNA sequence: TGTGCCAGCAGCCGAAGGGACAGGGACCAAGAGACCCAGTACTTC.

This clonotype occurred a few times. The V and J genes are TRBV28 and TRBJ1-5; no reliable D call. Germline loops: CDR1 MDHEN, CDR2 SYDVKM. V dropped 3 bases and J dropped 0 bases, with 6 bases sitting between them. The CDR3 totals 14 residues. CDR3 sequence (DNA): TGTGCCAGCAGTTTGGGTTCTAGCAATCAGCCCCAGCATTTT. This translates into CASSLGSSNQPQHF.

This chain uses TRBV27 with TRBJ1-1; D gene uncertain. With 6 bases removed from V and 5 bases from J, the gap between germline ends came to 10 bases. Germline-derived CDR1 and CDR2 are MNHEY and SMNVEV (reference sequence). This CDR3 region has 12 residues. CDR3 amino acids: CASRWGSTEAFF. CDR3 coding DNA: TGTGCCAGCAGATGGGGATCGACTGAAGCTTTCTTT.

This rearrangement joins TRBV10-3 to TRBJ1-6, with D maybe TRBD1 (5 bases). The CDR3 extends over 15 amino acids. From germline, CDR1 is ENHRY and CDR2 SYGVKD. V lost 0 bases and J 7 bases, leaving 10 bases between the germline ends. The chain's CDR3 is CAISESSQGNSPLHF. The DNA of the CDR3 is TGTGCCATCAGTGAGTCGTCCCAGGGAAATTCACCCCTCCACTTT.

The genes are TRBV2 and TRBJ2-7; perhaps TRBD2 as D (6 bases). Germline V gene lookup returns CDR1 SNHLY and CDR2 FYNNEI. V was trimmed by 6 bases and J by 3 bases, leaving 12 bases between them. The CDR3 has 13 residues. The CDR3 loop reads CASRLSGYYEQYF. CDR3 DNA: TGTGCCAGCAGGCTTAGCGGATACTACGAGCAGTACTTC.

V usage is TRBV19 and J usage is TRBJ2-5; 7 bases map to TRBD2. The trim removed 6 bases at V and 2 bases at J, leaving 6 bases unmatched. The CDR3 is 14 amino acids. Germline lookup yields CDR1 LNHDA and CDR2 SQIVND (reference sequence). CDR3: CASSLRERQETQYF. The CDR3 region has the DNA TGTGCCAGTAGCTTGCGGGAGAGGCAAGAGACCCAGTACTTC.

A few counts support this clonotype. The chain combines TRBV7-9 with TRBJ2-5, with a weak D call TRBD2 (6 bases). This CDR3 has 14 amino acids. Germline V CDR1 and CDR2: SEHNR, FQNEAQ (reference sequence). Trimming took off 4 bases at V and 1 base at J, with 10 bases between the two ends. CDR3 residues: CASSWRGLQETQYF. CDR3 in DNA: TGTGCCAGCAGCTGGCGGGGACTCCAAGAGACCCAGTACTTC.

A few counts support this clonotype. This sequence joins TRBV28 and TRBJ2-7; D call uncertain. The V gene's germline CDR1 is MDHEN and CDR2 SYDVKM. This CDR3 contains 14 residues. The V end lost 6 bases, the J end lost 3 bases, and 15 bases lay between the germline ends. CDR3 DNA: TGTGCCAGCAGGGGATCCGGAGCCCTCTACGAGCAGTACTTC. It specifies CASRGSGALYEQYF.

J is TRBJ2-2 and V is TRBV7-9; D remains ambiguous. Looked up from germline, CDR1 is SEHNR and CDR2 is FQNEAQ (reference sequence). The CDR3 length is 12 residues. V gave up 5 bases and J gave up 9 bases, with 10 bases separating them. The CDR3 spells CASSVTPRELFF. The CDR3 bases are TGTGCCAGCAGCGTAACTCCGCGGGAGCTGTTTTTT. Full variable domain (rest looked up from reference TRBV7-9 and TRBJ2-2): DTGVSQNPRHKITKRGQNVTFRCDPISEHNRLYWYRQTLGQGPEFLTYFQNEAQLEKSRLLSDRFSAERPKGSFSTLEIQRTEQGDSAMYLCASSVTPRELFFGEGSRLTVL.

This clonotype was picked up a small number of times. The V and J genes are TRBV7-9 and TRBJ1-6; D is uncertain. This CDR3 has 11 amino acids. Between the trimmed V and J ends, which lost 1 base and 10 bases, there was a span of 2 bases. Germline CDR1 reads SEHNR; CDR2 reads FQNEAQ (reference sequence). CDR3 region: CASSLDSPLHF. The DNA for the CDR3 is TGTGCCAGCAGCTTAGACTCACCCCTCCACTTT.

In this sample, this clonotype turned up many times. This chain connects TRBV20-1 to TRBJ2-4; no clear D. Germline loops: CDR1 DFQATT, CDR2 SNEGSKA (reference sequence). The CDR3 extends over 13 amino acids. The V end was cut by 4 bases, the J end by 5 bases, with 12 bases between. The CDR3 DNA sequence: TGCAGTGCTAAGCGCCGTCTCGAAAACATTCAGTACTTC. This translates into CSAKRRLENIQYF.

V gene TRBV29-1 combines with J gene TRBJ2-7; D is perhaps TRBD2 (5 bases). V lost 4 bases and J lost 3, with 22 bases in between. Germline values: CDR1 SQVTM, CDR2 ANQGSEA. The CDR3 runs to 16 residues. CDR3 loop: CSVVRSVGVNNYEQYF. The CDR3 nucleotides are TGCAGCGTTGTACGTTCTGTGGGAGTAAACAACTACGAGCAGTACTTC.

The chain carries TRBV29-1 and TRBJ2-3, with 7 bases lining up with TRBD2. This CDR3 contains 15 residues. The V gene end was trimmed by 6 bases and the J gene end by 2 bases; junction bases not matched to a gene: 11. CDR1 and CDR2 (germline): SQVTM, ANQGSEA. In DNA, the CDR3 is TGCAGCGTCCCCAGAGGGGCGGGAGTCACAGATACGCAGTATTTT. Translated: CSVPRGAGVTDTQYF.

The chain carries TRBV12-3 or TRBV12-4 and TRBJ2-1; 8 bases line up with TRBD2. V gave up 6 bases and J gave up 3 bases; unmatched junction bases: 7. This CDR3 contains 15 residues. CDR3 DNA sequence: TGTGCCAGCAGATCCAGCGGGAGCCGCTACAATGAGCAGTTCTTC. Translated: CASRSSGSRYNEQFF.

The CDR3 DNA reads TGCGCCAGCAGTGAGTCTACGGCGCGGGAGGTCGGGGAGCTGTTTTTT. Translating gives CASSESTAREVGELFF. The chain links TRBV10-1 to TRBJ2-2, with 8 bases fitting TRBD2. The CDR3 sequence is 16 residues long. The germline gives CDR1 WNHNN, CDR2 SYGVQD (reference sequence). Trimming took 0 bases from V and 7 from J; bases not matched to a gene: 7.